This T cell receptor beta chain originates from a study of blood T cell repertoires in COVID-19. V was shortened by 6 bases and J by 3 bases, with 4 bases between the two germline ends. This CDR3 is 12 amino acids long. CDR1 is KGHDR and CDR2 is SFDVKD in the germline V gene. Per the authors' pipeline: Reference gene primers were amplified, and this amplification served to estimate nucleated cell counts. Clones were sequenced by immunoSEQ multiplex PCR, and TCRdb holds only the in-frame ones, with some missing. The D gene and trimming were derived from the DNA, and the V and J assignments and clone size from that table. The sample records more than 70,000 clones, about 86% being singletons.

This TCR was sampled from a man aged 60 to 75 with acute or convalescent COVID-19. Specimen: peripheral blood. The V and J genes are TRBV24-1 and TRBJ2-2; unclear D gene. CDR3 DNA sequence: TGTGCCACCAGTCAGGACACCGGGGAGCTGTTTTTT. This translates into CATSQDTGELFF.